These 5 T cell receptor beta chains share one sample of origin, sequenced in a study of T cells after yellow fever vaccination. TCRdb ran MiXCR on the 5' RACE reads and lists one entry per CDR3 protein. The table lists about 580,000 distinct CDR3 sequences, roughly a sixth of them singletons, with roughly 17% in the top ten. The sample was PBMCs, taken around 5 days after the first yellow fever vaccination. The receptors stem from a young man who received the YFV17D yellow fever vaccine.

This clonotype was found once. The V call is TRBV30, the J call TRBJ1-6; 7 nucleotides match TRBD1. CDR1 and CDR2 from the germline V gene are GTSNPN and SVGIG (reference sequence). The CDR3 contains 15 residues. J lost 3 bases, V lost 3 bases, and 5 bases had no gene match. In DNA, the CDR3 is TGTGCCTGGAGATCGGGACAGAACTATAATTCACCCCTCCACTTT. This encodes CAWRSGQNYNSPLHF.

This clonotype has only a few counts. CDR3 in amino acids: CASSLDPRGAGGPNTEAFF. In DNA, the CDR3 is TGTGCCAGCAGCTTGGATCCTCGTGGGGCAGGGGGCCCGAACACTGAAGCTTTCTTT. The V gene is TRBV5-4, the J gene TRBJ1-1, with 8 bases identical to TRBD1. The germline V gene has CDR1 SGHNT and CDR2 YYREEE (reference sequence). The V and J ends lost 0 bases and 1 base, in that order; junction bases with no gene match: 14. The CDR3 sequence is 19 residues long.

The gene calls are TRBV30 and TRBJ1-5, with D possibly matching TRBD1 (5 bases). The CDR3 totals 14 residues. Germline CDR1 reads GTSNPN; CDR2 reads SVGIG (reference sequence). V lost 0 bases and J lost 5, with 11 bases in between. DNA for the CDR3: TGTGCCTGGAGTGTGGGGGGGGTAGATCAGCCCCAGCATTTT. Translation gives CAWSVGGVDQPQHF.

The rearrangement uses TRBV4-2 and TRBJ2-5; perhaps D is TRBD1 or TRBD2 (5 bases each). V lost 3 bases to trimming and J lost 5 bases, with 19 bases between them. The germline V gene has CDR1 LGHNA and CDR2 YNFKEQ. The CDR3 consists of 16 residues. The CDR3 here is CASSQAARGDGETQYF. The CDR3 bases are TGTGCCAGCAGCCAGGCGGCGAGGGGAGATGGGGAGACCCAGTACTTC.

The J gene is TRBJ2-7, the V gene TRBV15; unclear D gene. V lost 5 bases and J 4 bases, leaving 12 bases between the germline ends. From germline, CDR1 is LNHNV and CDR2 YYDKDF (reference sequence). The CDR3 has 13 residues. CDR3 protein: CATSGRGPYEQYV. The DNA of the CDR3 is TGTGCCACCAGCGGTCGTGGACCGTACGAGCAGTACGTC.